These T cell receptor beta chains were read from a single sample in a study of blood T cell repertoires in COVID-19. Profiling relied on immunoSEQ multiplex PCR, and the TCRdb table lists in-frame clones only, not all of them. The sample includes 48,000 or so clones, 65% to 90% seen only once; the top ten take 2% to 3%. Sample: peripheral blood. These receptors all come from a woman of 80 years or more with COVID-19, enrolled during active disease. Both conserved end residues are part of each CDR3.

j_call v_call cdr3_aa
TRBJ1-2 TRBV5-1 CASSPRTGDGYTF
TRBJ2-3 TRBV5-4 CASSLISLRGTSTDTQYF
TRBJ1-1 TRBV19 CASSIDAAVMNTEAFF
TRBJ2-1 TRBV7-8 CASSSWTSGHNEQFF
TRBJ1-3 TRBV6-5 CASSAGTASGNTIYF
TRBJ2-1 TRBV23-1 CASNEGNEQFF
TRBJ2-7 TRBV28 CASSQRADGYEQYF
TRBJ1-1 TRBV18 CASSPLEGGTEAFF
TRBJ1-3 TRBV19 CASSSIRQGRIGNTIYF
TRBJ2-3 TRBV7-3 CASSVSGGRTDTQYF
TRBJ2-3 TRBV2 CASSEGGPMADTQYF
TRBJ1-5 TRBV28 CASSLQGGGGQPQHF
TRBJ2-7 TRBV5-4 CASQHTSGKTYEQYF
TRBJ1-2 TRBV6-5 CASSYSEQGGSGYTF
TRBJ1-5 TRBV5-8 CASSRRTGGDSNQPQHF
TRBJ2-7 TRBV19 CASSIQRGPYEQYF
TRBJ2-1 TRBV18 CASSRGLAGGPLYNEQFF
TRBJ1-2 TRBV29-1 CSVEVGWGRRESGGYTF
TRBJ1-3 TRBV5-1 CASRLDRVSGNTIYF
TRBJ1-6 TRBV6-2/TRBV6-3 CASSTLGQGPLHF
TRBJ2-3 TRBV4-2 CASSQVGGRGADTQYF
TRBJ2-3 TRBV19 CASSLRWAGTDTQYF
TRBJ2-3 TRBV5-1 CASSPATDRGADTQYF
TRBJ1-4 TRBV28 CASSIPGGRTNEKLFF
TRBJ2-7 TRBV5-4 CASSLGGRDEQYF
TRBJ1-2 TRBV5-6 CASSLLRRRGGYTF
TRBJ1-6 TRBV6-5 CASRGTGTNSPLHF
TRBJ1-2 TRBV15 CATSRDRAAWTLF
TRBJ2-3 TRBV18 CASSPPGGSPDTQYF
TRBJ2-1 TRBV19 CASSMTGRANEQFF
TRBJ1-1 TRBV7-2 CASSSSPGRNTEAFF
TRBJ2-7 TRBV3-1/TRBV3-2 CASSARQGALPDEQYF
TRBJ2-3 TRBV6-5 CASSYDRETDTQYF
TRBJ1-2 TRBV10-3 CAISPGTGNGYTF
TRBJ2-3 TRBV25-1 CASSDRSGSLTDTQYF
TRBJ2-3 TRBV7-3 CASSLLAGGADTQYF
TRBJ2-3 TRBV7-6 CASRQGQESTDTQYF
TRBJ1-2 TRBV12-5 CASGRTGGNGYTF
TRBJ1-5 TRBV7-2 CASSLGNPGQPQHF
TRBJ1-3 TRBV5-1 CASSSTRTGLGNTIYF
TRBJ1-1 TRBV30 CASRTGGSSNTEAFF
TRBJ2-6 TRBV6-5 CASSLISGANVLTF
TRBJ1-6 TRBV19 CASSIRDRSNSPLHF
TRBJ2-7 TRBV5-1 CASSLGDRSYEQYF
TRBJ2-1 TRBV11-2 CASSLARGSYNEQFF
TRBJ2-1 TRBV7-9 CASSLGQDYNEQFF
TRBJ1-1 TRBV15 CATSRGTGPPDTEAFF
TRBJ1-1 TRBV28 CASRPGQTEAFF
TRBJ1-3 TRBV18 CASSLGTGTNTIYF
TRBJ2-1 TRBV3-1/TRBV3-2 CASSQPGSSYNEQFF
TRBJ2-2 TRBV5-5 CASSLARIGELFF
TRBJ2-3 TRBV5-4 CASSPRGRNTDTQYF
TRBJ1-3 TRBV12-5 CASGQTGVPSIYF
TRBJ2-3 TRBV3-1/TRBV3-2 CASSNLGGDTQYF
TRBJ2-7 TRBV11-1 CASSLERVTYEQYF
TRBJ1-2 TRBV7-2 CASSLDSGSLGYTF
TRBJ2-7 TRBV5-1 CASSLGQGSYEQYF
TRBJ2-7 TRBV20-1 CSASSGAPSYEQYF
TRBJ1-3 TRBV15 CATSRDPAGSGNTIYF